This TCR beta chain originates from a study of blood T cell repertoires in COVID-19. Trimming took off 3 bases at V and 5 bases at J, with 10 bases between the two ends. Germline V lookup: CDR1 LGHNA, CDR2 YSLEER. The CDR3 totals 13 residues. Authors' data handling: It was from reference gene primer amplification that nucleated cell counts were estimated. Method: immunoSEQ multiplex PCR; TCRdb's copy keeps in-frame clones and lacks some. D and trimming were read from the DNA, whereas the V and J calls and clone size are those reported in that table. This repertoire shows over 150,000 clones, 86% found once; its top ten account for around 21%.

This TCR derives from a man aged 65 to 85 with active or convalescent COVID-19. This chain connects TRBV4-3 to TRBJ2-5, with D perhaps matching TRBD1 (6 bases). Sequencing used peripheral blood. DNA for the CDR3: TGCGCCAGCAGCCAGAGCAGGGGCGAGACCCAGTACTTC. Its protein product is CASSQSRGETQYF.